This TCR beta chain was captured in a study of T cells in localized non-small cell lung cancer. General study results and limits: Only one tumor region went through sequencing, so heterogeneity may still be there. Within adjacent lung there appeared a median approximately 57 of the top 100 tumor clones. Uninvolved nearby lung showed the greatest T cell clonality, exceeding that found in tumor. Among blood samples, higher T cell density accompanied longer overall survival.

About this clone: Its specificity is unknown.

Trimming shortened V by 4 bases and J by 3 bases, and 11 bases separated the two germline ends. The length of the CDR3 is 14 residues. CDR1 and CDR2 from the germline V gene are SEHNR and FQNEAQ (reference sequence). TCRdb's table, derived via immunoSEQ multiplex PCR, lists solely in-frame clones and lacks some. The repertoire has 30,000 to 40,000 clones, about 88% of them found once; the top ten carry roughly 4%. This TCR was sampled from a woman aged 35-75 years with stage I lung adenocarcinoma. The specimen was peripheral blood, collected before any cancer treatment. The chain couples TRBV7-9 to TRBJ2-3; the D is unclear. The DNA of the CDR3 is TGTGCCAGCAGCTGGCAGGCTTTAACAGATACGCAGTATTTT. Translated: CASSWQALTDTQYF.